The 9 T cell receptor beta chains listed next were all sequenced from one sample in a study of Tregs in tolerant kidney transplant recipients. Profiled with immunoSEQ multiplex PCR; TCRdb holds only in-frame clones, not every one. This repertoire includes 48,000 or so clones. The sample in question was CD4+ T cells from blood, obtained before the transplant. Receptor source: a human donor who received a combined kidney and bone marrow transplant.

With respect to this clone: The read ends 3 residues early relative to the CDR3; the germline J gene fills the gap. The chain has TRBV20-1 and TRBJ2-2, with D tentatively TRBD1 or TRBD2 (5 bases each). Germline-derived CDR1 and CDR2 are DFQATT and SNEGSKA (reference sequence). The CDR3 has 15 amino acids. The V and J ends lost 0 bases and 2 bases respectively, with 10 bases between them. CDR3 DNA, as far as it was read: TGCAGTGCTAGAGATCGAGGGGCCAACACCGGGGAG. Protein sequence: CSARDRGANTGE. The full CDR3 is CSARDRGANTGELFF.

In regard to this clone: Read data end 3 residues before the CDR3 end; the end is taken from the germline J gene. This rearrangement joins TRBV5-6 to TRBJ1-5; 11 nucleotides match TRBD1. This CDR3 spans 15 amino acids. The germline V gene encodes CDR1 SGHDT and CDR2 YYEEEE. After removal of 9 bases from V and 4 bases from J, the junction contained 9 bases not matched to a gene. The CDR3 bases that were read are TGTGCCATCCCGGGACAGGGGGTTAAAAATCAGCCC. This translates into CAIPGQGVKNQP. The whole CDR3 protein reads CAIPGQGVKNQPQHF.

Partial CDR3 DNA: TGTGCCAGCTCACCGCCTGCGGATTACAATGAG. It encodes CASSPPADYNE. The full CDR3 sequence reads CASSPPADYNEQFF. The chain couples TRBV18 to TRBJ2-1; D is undetermined. The read ends 3 residues early relative to the CDR3; the germline J gene fills the gap. V lost 3 bases to trimming and J lost 4 bases, with 10 bases between them. The CDR3 covers 14 residues. CDR1 is KGHSH and CDR2 is LQKENI in the germline V gene.

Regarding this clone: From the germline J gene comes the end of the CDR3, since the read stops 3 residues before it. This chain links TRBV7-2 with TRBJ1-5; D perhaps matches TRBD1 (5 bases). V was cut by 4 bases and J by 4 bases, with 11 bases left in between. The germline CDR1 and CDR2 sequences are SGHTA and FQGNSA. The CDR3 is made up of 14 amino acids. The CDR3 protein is CASSSDGGNQPQHF. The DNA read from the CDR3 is TGTGCCAGCAGCTCCGACGGGGGGAATCAGCCC.

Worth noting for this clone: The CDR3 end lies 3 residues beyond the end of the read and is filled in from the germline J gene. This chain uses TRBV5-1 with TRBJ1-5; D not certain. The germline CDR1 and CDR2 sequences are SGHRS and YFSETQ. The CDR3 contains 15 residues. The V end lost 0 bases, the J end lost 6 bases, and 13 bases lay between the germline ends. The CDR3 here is CASSLEGGDGQPQHF. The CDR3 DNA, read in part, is TGCGCCAGCAGCTTGGAAGGCGGGGATGGTCAGCCC.

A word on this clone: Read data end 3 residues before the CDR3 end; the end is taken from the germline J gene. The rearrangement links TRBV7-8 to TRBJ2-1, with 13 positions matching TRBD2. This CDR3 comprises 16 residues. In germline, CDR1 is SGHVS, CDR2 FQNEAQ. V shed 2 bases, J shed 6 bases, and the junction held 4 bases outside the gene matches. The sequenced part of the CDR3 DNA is TGTGCCAGCAGCTTAACTGGGACTAGCGGGATCAATGAG. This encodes CASSLTGTSGINE. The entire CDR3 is CASSLTGTSGINEQFF.

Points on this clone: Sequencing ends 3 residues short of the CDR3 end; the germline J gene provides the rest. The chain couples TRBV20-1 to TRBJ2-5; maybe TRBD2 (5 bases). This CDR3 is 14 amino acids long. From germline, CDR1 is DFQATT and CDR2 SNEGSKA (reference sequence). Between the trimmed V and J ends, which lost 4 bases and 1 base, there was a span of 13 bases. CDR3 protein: CSATDWRPQETQYF. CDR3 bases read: TGCAGTGCTACGGACTGGCGCCCCCAAGAGACC.

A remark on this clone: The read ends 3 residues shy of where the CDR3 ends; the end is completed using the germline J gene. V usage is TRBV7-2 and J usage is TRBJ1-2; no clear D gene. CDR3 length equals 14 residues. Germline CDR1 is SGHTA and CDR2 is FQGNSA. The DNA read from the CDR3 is TGTGCCAGCAGCTTATCCGGCGGATCAAGGGGC. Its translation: CASSLSGGSRG. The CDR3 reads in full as CASSLSGGSRGYTF.

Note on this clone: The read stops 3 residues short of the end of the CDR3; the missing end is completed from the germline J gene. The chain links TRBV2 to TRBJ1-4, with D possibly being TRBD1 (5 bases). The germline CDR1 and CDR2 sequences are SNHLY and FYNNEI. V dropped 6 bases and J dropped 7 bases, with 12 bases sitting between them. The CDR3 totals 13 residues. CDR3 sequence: CASRLTVGEKLFF. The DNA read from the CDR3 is TGTGCCAGCAGGTTGACAGTGGGTGAAAAA.